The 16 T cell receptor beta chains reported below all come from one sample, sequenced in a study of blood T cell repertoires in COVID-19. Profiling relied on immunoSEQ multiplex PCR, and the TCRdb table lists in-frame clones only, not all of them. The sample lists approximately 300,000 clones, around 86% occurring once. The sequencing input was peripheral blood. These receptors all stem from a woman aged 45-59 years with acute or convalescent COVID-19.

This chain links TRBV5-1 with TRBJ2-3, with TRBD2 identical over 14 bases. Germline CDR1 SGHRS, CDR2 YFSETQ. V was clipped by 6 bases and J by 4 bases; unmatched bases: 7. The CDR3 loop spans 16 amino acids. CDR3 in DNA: TGCGCCAGCACCGGACTAGCGGGAGGTTTGGCAGATACGCAGTATTTT. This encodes CASTGLAGGLADTQYF.

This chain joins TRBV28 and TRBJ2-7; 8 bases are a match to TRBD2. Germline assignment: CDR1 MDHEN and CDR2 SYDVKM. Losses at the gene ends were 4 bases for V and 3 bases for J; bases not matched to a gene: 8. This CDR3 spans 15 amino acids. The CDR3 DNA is TGTGCCAGCAGTTCCCTAGCGGGTCTTCTCTACGAGCAGTACTTC. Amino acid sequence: CASSSLAGLLYEQYF.

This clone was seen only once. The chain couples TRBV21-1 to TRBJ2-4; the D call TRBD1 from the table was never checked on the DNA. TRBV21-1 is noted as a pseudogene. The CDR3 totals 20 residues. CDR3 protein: CASSKDLGTGPMTTKNIQYF. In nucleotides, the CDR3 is TGTGCCAGCAGCAAAGATCTCGGGACAGGCCCAATGACGACCAAAAACATTCAGTACTTC.

CDR3: CASSYNRGGGDTQYF. The CDR3 bases are TGTGCCAGCAGCTATAACAGGGGTGGAGGCGATACGCAGTATTTT. The chain links TRBV7-6 to TRBJ2-3, with 7 positions matching TRBD1. The V segment lost 4 bases and the J segment 6 bases; nucleotides outside the gene matches: 10. The CDR3 is made up of 15 amino acids. Germline CDR1 reads SGHVS; CDR2 reads FNYEAQ.

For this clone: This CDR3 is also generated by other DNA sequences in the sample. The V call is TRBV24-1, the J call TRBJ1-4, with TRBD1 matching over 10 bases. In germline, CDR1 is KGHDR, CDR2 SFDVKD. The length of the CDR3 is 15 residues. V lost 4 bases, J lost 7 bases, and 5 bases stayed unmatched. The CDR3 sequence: CATSDPGTGVEKLFF. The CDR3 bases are TGTGCCACCAGTGACCCCGGGACAGGGGTTGAAAAACTGTTTTTT.

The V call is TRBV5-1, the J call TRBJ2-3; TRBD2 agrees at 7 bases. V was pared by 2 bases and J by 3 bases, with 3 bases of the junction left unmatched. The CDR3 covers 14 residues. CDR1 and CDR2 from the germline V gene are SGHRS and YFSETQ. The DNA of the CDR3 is TGCGCCAGCAGCTTTCGCGGGAGAACAGATACGCAGTATTTT. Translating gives CASSFRGRTDTQYF.

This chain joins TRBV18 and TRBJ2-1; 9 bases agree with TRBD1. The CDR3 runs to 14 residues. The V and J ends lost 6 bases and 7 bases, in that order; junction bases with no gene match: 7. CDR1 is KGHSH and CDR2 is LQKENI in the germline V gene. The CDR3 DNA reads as TGTGCCAGCTCCCGTGGACAGGGGTTGAATGAGCAGTTCTTC. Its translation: CASSRGQGLNEQFF.

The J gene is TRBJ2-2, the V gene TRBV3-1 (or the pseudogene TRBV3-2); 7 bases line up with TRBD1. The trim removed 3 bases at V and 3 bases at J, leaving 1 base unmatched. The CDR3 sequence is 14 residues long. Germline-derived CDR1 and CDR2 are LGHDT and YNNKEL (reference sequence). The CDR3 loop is CASSHDRDTGELFF. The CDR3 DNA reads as TGTGCCAGCAGCCACGACAGGGACACCGGGGAGCTGTTTTTT.

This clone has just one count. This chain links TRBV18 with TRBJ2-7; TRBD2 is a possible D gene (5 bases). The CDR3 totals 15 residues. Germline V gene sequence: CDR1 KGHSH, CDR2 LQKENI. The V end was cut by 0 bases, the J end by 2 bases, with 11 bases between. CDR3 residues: CASSPPSRAAYEQYF. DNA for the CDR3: TGTGCCAGCTCACCACCCAGCAGAGCGGCCTACGAGCAGTACTTC.

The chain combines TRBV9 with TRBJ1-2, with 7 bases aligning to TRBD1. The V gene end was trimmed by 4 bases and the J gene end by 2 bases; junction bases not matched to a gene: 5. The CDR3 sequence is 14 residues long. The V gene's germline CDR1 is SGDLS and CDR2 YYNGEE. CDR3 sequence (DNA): TGTGCCAGCAGCATAATGGGACAGAACTATGGCTACACCTTC. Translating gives CASSIMGQNYGYTF.

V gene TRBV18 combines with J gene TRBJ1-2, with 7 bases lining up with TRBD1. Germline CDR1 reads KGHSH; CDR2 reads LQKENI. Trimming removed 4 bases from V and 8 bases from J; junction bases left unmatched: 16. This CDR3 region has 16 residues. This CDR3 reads CASSLAGTASLGGYTF. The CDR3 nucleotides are TGTGCCAGCTCACTCGCCGGGACAGCCTCTCTCGGAGGCTACACCTTC.

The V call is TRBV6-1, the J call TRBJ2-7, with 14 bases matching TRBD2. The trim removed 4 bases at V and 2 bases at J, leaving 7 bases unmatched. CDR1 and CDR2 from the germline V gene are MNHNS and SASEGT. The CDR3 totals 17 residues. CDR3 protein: CASSATSGRAFAYEQYF. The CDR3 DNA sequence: TGTGCCAGCAGTGCGACTAGCGGGAGGGCCTTCGCCTACGAGCAGTACTTC.

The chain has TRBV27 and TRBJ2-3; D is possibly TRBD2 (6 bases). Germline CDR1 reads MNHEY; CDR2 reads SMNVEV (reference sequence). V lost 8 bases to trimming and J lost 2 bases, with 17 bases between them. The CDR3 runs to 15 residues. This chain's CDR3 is CASQEKPSATDTQYF. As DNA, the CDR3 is TGTGCCAGCCAGGAAAAGCCTAGCGCCACAGATACGCAGTATTTT.

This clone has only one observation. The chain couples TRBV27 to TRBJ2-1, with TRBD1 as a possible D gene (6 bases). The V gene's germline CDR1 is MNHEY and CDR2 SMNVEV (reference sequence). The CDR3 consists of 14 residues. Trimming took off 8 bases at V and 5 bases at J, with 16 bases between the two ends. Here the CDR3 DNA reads TGTGCCAGCCGGCTTCGACAGGACCACAATGAGCAGTTCTTC. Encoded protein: CASRLRQDHNEQFF.

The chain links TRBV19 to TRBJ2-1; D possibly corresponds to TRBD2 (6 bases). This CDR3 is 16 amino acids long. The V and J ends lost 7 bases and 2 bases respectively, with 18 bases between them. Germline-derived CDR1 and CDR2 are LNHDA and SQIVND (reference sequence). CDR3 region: CASNRLLAFTYNEQFF. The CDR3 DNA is TGTGCCAGTAATCGGTTACTAGCCTTTACCTACAATGAGCAGTTCTTC.

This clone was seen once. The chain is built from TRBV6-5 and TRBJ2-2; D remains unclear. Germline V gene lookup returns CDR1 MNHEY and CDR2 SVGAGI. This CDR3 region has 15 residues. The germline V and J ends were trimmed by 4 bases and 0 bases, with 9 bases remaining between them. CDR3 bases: TGTGCCAGCAGTTTATGGGCTACGAACACCGGGGAGCTGTTTTTT. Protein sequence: CASSLWATNTGELFF.